These T cell receptor beta chains were read from a single sample in a study of blood T cell repertoires in COVID-19. The table came from immunoSEQ multiplex PCR; TCRdb's copy has only in-frame clones and leaves some out. The data contain hundreds of thousands of clones, roughly 80% of them singletons. The sample taken for sequencing was peripheral blood. These receptors originate from a woman in her 50s with acute or convalescent COVID-19. The CDR3 runs from the conserved cysteine through the conserved F or W. Fields, in order: J gene, D gene, V gene, clone size, CDR3 DNA, CDR3 protein. D genes are given only for firm matches. Some rows mark clone size as missing; the rest say once, few, many or name a class of expanded clone.

j_call: TRBJ2-7
d_call: TRBD1
v_call: TRBV7-6
clone_size: -
cdr3_nt: TGTGCCAGCAGTTGGGGGACAGGGGGGAATAATGTCGTCTACGAGCAGTACTTC
cdr3_aa: CASSWGTGGNNVVYEQYF

j_call: TRBJ2-2
d_call: TRBD1
v_call: TRBV27
clone_size: -
cdr3_nt: TGTGCCAGCAGTTTCTCAGGGGGAAACACCGGGGAGCTGTTTTTT
cdr3_aa: CASSFSGGNTGELFF

j_call: TRBJ2-7
d_call: TRBD2
v_call: TRBV5-4
clone_size: few
cdr3_nt: TGTGCCAGCAGCAGAGGACTAGAACGCGACGAGCAGTACTTC
cdr3_aa: CASSRGLERDEQYF

j_call: TRBJ2-7
d_call: TRBD1
v_call: TRBV5-5
clone_size: -
cdr3_nt: TGTGCCAGCAGCGCGGGACAGGGGGCGTCTTACGAGCAGTACTTC
cdr3_aa: CASSAGQGASYEQYF

j_call: TRBJ1-2
d_call: -
v_call: TRBV19
clone_size: -
cdr3_nt: TGTGCCAGTAGTATCGGCTATGGCTACACCTTC
cdr3_aa: CASSIGYGYTF

j_call: TRBJ2-7
d_call: TRBD2
v_call: TRBV10-2
clone_size: few
cdr3_nt: TGCGCCAGCCAACAACTAGCGGGGATAGCCTACGAGCAGTACTTC
cdr3_aa: CASQQLAGIAYEQYF

j_call: TRBJ2-6
d_call: TRBD1
v_call: TRBV19
clone_size: few
cdr3_nt: TGTGCCAGTACCGCGCAGGGGGCGCTTAGGGCCAACGTCCTGACTTTC
cdr3_aa: CASTAQGALRANVLTF

j_call: TRBJ1-5
d_call: TRBD1
v_call: TRBV7-9
clone_size: -
cdr3_nt: TGTGCCAGCAGCGCCGGGACAGGGGGGGGCAATCAGCCCCAGCATTTT
cdr3_aa: CASSAGTGGGNQPQHF

j_call: TRBJ2-1
d_call: TRBD1
v_call: TRBV3-1/TRBV3-2
clone_size: -
cdr3_nt: TGTGCCAGCAGCCAAGATCTACGTTTGGGACAGGGGATTGTCCATGAGCAGTTCTTC
cdr3_aa: CASSQDLRLGQGIVHEQFF

j_call: TRBJ1-2
d_call: -
v_call: TRBV28
clone_size: -
cdr3_nt: TGTGCCAGCAGCTGGGACACACTCTTCTATGGCTACACCTTC
cdr3_aa: CASSWDTLFYGYTF

j_call: TRBJ2-2
d_call: TRBD2
v_call: TRBV9
clone_size: once
cdr3_nt: TGTGCCAGCAGCGCGACTAGCGGGGGGATGGGCACCGGGGAGCTGTTTTTT
cdr3_aa: CASSATSGGMGTGELFF

j_call: TRBJ2-5
d_call: -
v_call: TRBV19
clone_size: -
cdr3_nt: TGTGCCAGTAGCAACCAACGGGGGATCCAAGAGACCCAGTACTTC
cdr3_aa: CASSNQRGIQETQYF

j_call: TRBJ1-3
d_call: -
v_call: TRBV19
clone_size: -
cdr3_nt: TGTGCCAGTAGCTCCGGTCTCTCTGGAAACACCATATATTTT
cdr3_aa: CASSSGLSGNTIYF

j_call: TRBJ1-5
d_call: -
v_call: TRBV7-9
clone_size: -
cdr3_nt: TGTGCCAGCAGACAGGACAATCAGCCCCAGCATTTT
cdr3_aa: CASRQDNQPQHF

j_call: TRBJ2-6
d_call: TRBD2
v_call: TRBV5-4
clone_size: -
cdr3_nt: TGTGCCAGCAGCGCACCCTCGGGAGGCCAGGCCAACGTCCTGACTTTC
cdr3_aa: CASSAPSGGQANVLTF

j_call: TRBJ2-1
d_call: -
v_call: TRBV7-2
clone_size: once
cdr3_nt: TGTGCCAGCAGCTCCCGGGGCGGGGCTGGCTCCTACAATGAGCAGTTCTTC
cdr3_aa: CASSSRGGAGSYNEQFF

j_call: TRBJ1-4
d_call: TRBD1
v_call: TRBV14
clone_size: -
cdr3_nt: TGTGCCAGCAGCCACTATGTGGGACAGGGGATTGAAAAACTGTTTTTT
cdr3_aa: CASSHYVGQGIEKLFF

j_call: TRBJ2-1
d_call: TRBD2
v_call: TRBV4-1
clone_size: -
cdr3_nt: TGCGCCAGCAGCGCTAGCGGGAGGATCTATGAGCAGTTCTTC
cdr3_aa: CASSASGRIYEQFF

j_call: TRBJ2-7
d_call: -
v_call: TRBV27
clone_size: -
cdr3_nt: TGTGCCAGCAGTTTTAAACAGGCCTCCTACGAGCAGTACTTC
cdr3_aa: CASSFKQASYEQYF

j_call: TRBJ2-2
d_call: TRBD2
v_call: TRBV5-6
clone_size: -
cdr3_nt: TGTGCCAGCAGCCGCGGACTAGCAGAGACCGGGGAGCTGTTTTTT
cdr3_aa: CASSRGLAETGELFF

j_call: TRBJ1-2
d_call: TRBD1
v_call: TRBV6-5
clone_size: -
cdr3_nt: TGTGCCAGCGGTAATCCAGGGGGCCTGGGCTACACCTTC
cdr3_aa: CASGNPGGLGYTF

j_call: TRBJ2-3
d_call: TRBD2
v_call: TRBV6-1
clone_size: -
cdr3_nt: TGTGCCAGCAGTGATGGACTAGCGCCTAGCACAGATACGCAGTATTTT
cdr3_aa: CASSDGLAPSTDTQYF

j_call: TRBJ2-7
d_call: -
v_call: TRBV19
clone_size: once
cdr3_nt: TGTGCCAGTAGTGCGGGCAGCTCCTACGAGCAGTACTTC
cdr3_aa: CASSAGSSYEQYF

j_call: TRBJ2-2
d_call: -
v_call: TRBV7-2
clone_size: -
cdr3_nt: TGTGCCAGCAGCTTGCCTAGCTTCGGTAACGGGGAGCTGTTTTTT
cdr3_aa: CASSLPSFGNGELFF

j_call: TRBJ1-5
d_call: -
v_call: TRBV18
clone_size: -
cdr3_nt: TGTGCCAGCTCTATTACAGGGACAAGCAATCAGCCCCAGCATTTT
cdr3_aa: CASSITGTSNQPQHF

j_call: TRBJ2-7
d_call: -
v_call: TRBV14
clone_size: -
cdr3_nt: TGTGCCAGCAGCCAACGGAAGGGGGTATCCCCAGGGGAGCAGTACTTC
cdr3_aa: CASSQRKGVSPGEQYF

j_call: TRBJ2-3
d_call: -
v_call: TRBV28
clone_size: -
cdr3_nt: TGTGCCAGCAGTTTATTCCGAGTGCGGGATACGCAGTATTTT
cdr3_aa: CASSLFRVRDTQYF

j_call: TRBJ1-2
d_call: -
v_call: TRBV12-3/TRBV12-4
clone_size: -
cdr3_nt: TGTGCCAGCACCCGGACACAGAATGGCTACACCTTC
cdr3_aa: CASTRTQNGYTF

j_call: TRBJ1-1
d_call: TRBD1
v_call: TRBV7-9
clone_size: -
cdr3_nt: TGTGCCAGCAGCGCGACAGGGAGGTGGAAAGGTGGGAACACTGAAGCTTTCTTT
cdr3_aa: CASSATGRWKGGNTEAFF

j_call: TRBJ2-5
d_call: -
v_call: TRBV28
clone_size: -
cdr3_nt: TGTGCCAGCAGTGCACCACAGGTTGAGACCCAGTACTTC
cdr3_aa: CASSAPQVETQYF

j_call: TRBJ2-1
d_call: -
v_call: TRBV6-6
clone_size: -
cdr3_nt: TGTGCCAGCCAAAAATTAGTCTCCTACAATGAGCAGTTCTTC
cdr3_aa: CASQKLVSYNEQFF

j_call: TRBJ1-4
d_call: -
v_call: TRBV15
clone_size: -
cdr3_nt: TGTGCCACCAGCAGAGATTTGGGGGCGGATGAAAAACTGTTTTTT
cdr3_aa: CATSRDLGADEKLFF

j_call: TRBJ2-3
d_call: -
v_call: TRBV10-3
clone_size: -
cdr3_nt: TGTGCCATCAGTGAACCCGGGATCGCGAGAGATACGCAGTATTTT
cdr3_aa: CAISEPGIARDTQYF

j_call: TRBJ2-3
d_call: -
v_call: TRBV19
clone_size: once
cdr3_nt: TGTGCCAGTAGTAGGGGCCAGACCTCGGCAGATACGCAGTATTTT
cdr3_aa: CASSRGQTSADTQYF